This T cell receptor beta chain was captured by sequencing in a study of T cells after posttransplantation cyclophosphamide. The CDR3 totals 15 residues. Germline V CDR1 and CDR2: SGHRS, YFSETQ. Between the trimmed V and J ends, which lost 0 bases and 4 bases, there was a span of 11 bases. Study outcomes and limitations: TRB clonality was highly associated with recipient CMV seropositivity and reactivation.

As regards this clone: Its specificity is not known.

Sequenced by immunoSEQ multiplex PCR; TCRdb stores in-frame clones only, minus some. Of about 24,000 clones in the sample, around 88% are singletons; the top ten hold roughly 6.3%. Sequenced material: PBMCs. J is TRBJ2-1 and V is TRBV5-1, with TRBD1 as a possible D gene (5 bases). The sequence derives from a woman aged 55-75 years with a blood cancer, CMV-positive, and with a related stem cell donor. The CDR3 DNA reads TGCGCCAGCAGCTTGGAAGGGGTCCGGTACAATGAGCAGTTCTTC. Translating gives CASSLEGVRYNEQFF.